One and the same sample provided the 8 T cell receptor beta chains below, sequenced in a study of cytomegalovirus exposure and HLA in healthy donors. Researchers ran the PCR with 60 Vbeta and 13 Jbeta primers. The table came from immunoSEQ multiplex PCR; TCRdb's copy has only in-frame clones and leaves some out. The sample consists of some 180,000 clones, about 85% of them appearing once. Material for sequencing was PBMCs. The source of these receptors is a girl between 10 and 17 years old in good health and CMV-seropositive.

The chain carries TRBV6-5 and TRBJ2-7, with D possibly TRBD2 on 5 matching bases. Trimming stripped 8 bases from V and 6 bases from J, with 11 bases between. Germline CDR1 reads MNHEY; CDR2 reads SVGAGI. This CDR3 contains 11 residues. The CDR3 region has the DNA TGTGCCAGCGCAACTAGATCCGAGCAGTACTTC. Its protein product is CASATRSEQYF.

The chain carries TRBV21-1 and TRBJ2-6; TRBD2 is the table's D call and was not checked against the DNA. TRBV21-1 is marked as a pseudogene. This CDR3 contains 16 residues. The CDR3 DNA reads TGTGCCACCTTGGGACTAGCGGACCCCGGGGCCAACGTCCTGACTTTC. Translating it yields CATLGLADPGANVLTF.

There are a few counts of this clone. The gene calls are TRBV5-1 and TRBJ2-3; D gene unclear. V shed 4 bases and J shed 0 bases, with 9 bases lying between them. CDR1 is SGHRS and CDR2 is YFSETQ in the germline V gene. This CDR3 is built from 14 residues. The CDR3 sequence is CASSLPESTDTQYF. In DNA form, the CDR3 reads TGCGCCAGCAGCCTCCCGGAGAGCACAGATACGCAGTATTTT. Supplemented by reference TRBV5-1 and TRBJ2-3, the full variable domain reads KAGVTQTPRYLIKTRGQQVTLSCSPISGHRSVSWYQQTPGQGLQFLFEYFSETQRNKGNFPGRFSGRQFSNSRSEMNVSTLELGDSALYLCASSLPESTDTQYFGPGTRLTVL.

This chain connects TRBV5-1 to TRBJ1-4; D may be TRBD1 (6 bases). V dropped 4 bases and J dropped 3 bases, with 19 bases sitting between them. The V gene's germline CDR1 is SGHRS and CDR2 YFSETQ. There are 17 residues in the CDR3. The CDR3 loop reads CASSVAPQGMANEKLFF. CDR3 bases: TGCGCCAGCAGCGTTGCGCCTCAGGGGATGGCTAATGAAAAACTGTTTTTT.

The V gene is TRBV7-9, the J gene TRBJ1-2; 7 bases line up with TRBD1. Losses at the gene ends were 1 base for V and 5 bases for J; bases not matched to a gene: 4. Germline CDR1 and CDR2: SEHNR and FQNEAQ (reference sequence). The CDR3 sequence is 14 residues long. CDR3 in DNA: TGTGCCAGCAGCTTAGAGACAGGGACATATGGCTACACCTTC. It translates to CASSLETGTYGYTF.

J is TRBJ2-5 and V is TRBV7-3; possible D gene TRBD1, 6 bases. The CDR3 is 13 amino acids. Deletions cut 5 bases from V and 3 bases from J, with 10 bases between. Germline V CDR1 and CDR2: SGHTA, FQGTGA. The CDR3 region is CASSRDNKETQYF. The DNA for the CDR3 is TGTGCCAGCAGCCGGGACAACAAAGAGACCCAGTACTTC.

The chain employs TRBV6-5 and TRBJ1-2; D perhaps matches TRBD1 (5 bases). This CDR3 is 15 amino acids long. The V gene's germline CDR1 is MNHEY and CDR2 SVGAGI. The ends were cut back, 6 bases at V and 3 bases at J, with 17 bases in the middle. CDR3: CASSRGGKEDYGYTF. CDR3 nucleotides: TGTGCCAGCAGCCGTGGGGGGAAGGAGGACTATGGCTACACCTTC.

The J gene is TRBJ2-7, the V gene TRBV7-2; tentatively, D is TRBD2 (5 bases). CDR1 and CDR2 from the germline V gene are SGHTA and FQGNSA. V was pared by 5 bases and J by 3 bases, with 14 bases between. CDR3 length: 14 residues. The CDR3, as DNA: TGTGCCAGCAGCCCCTCGGGGTTGGTCTACGAGCAGTACTTC. Encoded protein: CASSPSGLVYEQYF.